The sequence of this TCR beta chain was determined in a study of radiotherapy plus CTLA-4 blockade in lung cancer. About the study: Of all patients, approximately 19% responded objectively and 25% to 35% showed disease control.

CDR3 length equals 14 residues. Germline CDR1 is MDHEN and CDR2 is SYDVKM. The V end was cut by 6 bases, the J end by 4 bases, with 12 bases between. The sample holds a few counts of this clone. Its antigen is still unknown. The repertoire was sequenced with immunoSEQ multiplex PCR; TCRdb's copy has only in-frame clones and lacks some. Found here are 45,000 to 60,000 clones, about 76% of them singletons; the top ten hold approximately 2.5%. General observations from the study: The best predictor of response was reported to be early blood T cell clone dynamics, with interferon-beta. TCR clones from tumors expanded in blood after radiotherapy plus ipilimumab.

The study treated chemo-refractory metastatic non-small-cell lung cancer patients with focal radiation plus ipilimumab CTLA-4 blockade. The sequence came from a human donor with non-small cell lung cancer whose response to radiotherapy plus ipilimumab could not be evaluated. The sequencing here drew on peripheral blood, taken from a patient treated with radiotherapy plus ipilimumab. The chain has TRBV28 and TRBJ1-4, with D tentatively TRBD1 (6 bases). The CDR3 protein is CASSRDTGNEKLFF. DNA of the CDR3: TGTGCCAGCAGCCGGGACACCGGTAATGAAAAACTGTTTTTT.